Here is one TCR beta chain with its context. The entry originates in a study of Graves' ophthalmopathy and Graves' hyperthyroidism. RNA served as the template for amplifying TCR beta CDR3 regions. A first-round RT-PCR used HTBI primers, followed by a second-round multiplex PCR. Each CDR3 protein is one row after TCRdb ran MiXCR on the multiplex PCR reads. The repertoire holds about 1.2 million distinct CDR3 sequences, with around a third as singletons. Only newly diagnosed hyperthyroidism patients aged 18 to 65, with under 2 months' duration, were enrolled. Clinical symptoms and serum thyroxine were used for diagnosis; TRAb, thyroid ultrasound and orbital computed tomography were also relied on. The receptor was isolated from an adult man with Graves' hyperthyroidism. The sequenced sample consisted of peripheral blood or thyroid tissue (not recorded which).

CDR3 nucleotide sequence: TGCGCCAGCGCGGGACAGACGAACACTGAAGCTTTCTTT. This gives the protein CASAGQTNTEAFF. This rearrangement joins TRBV5-1 to TRBJ1-1, with TRBD1 identical over 7 bases. With 7 bases clipped from V and 1 base from J, the junction kept 4 bases outside the gene matches. Germline V lookup: CDR1 SGHRS, CDR2 YFSETQ. The CDR3 has 13 amino acids.